What follows are 13 T cell receptor beta chains derived from one specimen sequenced in a study of shared T cell receptors in the human thymus. Generated by immunoSEQ multiplex PCR, the TCRdb table keeps only in-frame clones and is missing some. The data hold roughly 660,000 clones, with roughly 90% observed a single time. The sample also formed part of further work on human thymus T cells.

Specimen: thymocytes. The receptors originated from a boy in the first two years of life with a congenital heart defect.

The rearrangement joins TRBV5-8 to TRBJ1-4, with D perhaps matching TRBD1 (5 bases). CDR1 and CDR2 (germline): SGHTS, YDEGEE. The CDR3 loop spans 14 amino acids. V was clipped by 3 bases and J by 8 bases, with 14 bases between them. CDR3 bases: TGTGCCAGCAGCTCGAAACGGGGGGAGGAAAAACTGTTTTTT. This codes for CASSSKRGEEKLFF.

V and J are TRBV7-9 and TRBJ1-1; 9 bases match TRBD1. After removal of 5 bases from V and 1 base from J, the junction contained 5 bases not matched to a gene. The CDR3 has 15 residues. Per the germline V gene, CDR1 is SEHNR and CDR2 is FQNEAQ (reference sequence). The CDR3 nucleotides are TGTGCCAGCAGCCCCGGGACAGGGAGGAACACTGAAGCTTTCTTT. The encoded protein is CASSPGTGRNTEAFF.

The rearrangement links TRBV28 to TRBJ2-3, with D perhaps matching TRBD2 (5 bases). V lost 2 bases to trimming and J lost 0 bases, with 9 bases between them. This CDR3 region has 15 residues. Germline-derived CDR1 and CDR2 are MDHEN and SYDVKM. Written as DNA, the CDR3 is TGTGCCAGCAGTTTACCAGCGGTTAGCACAGATACGCAGTATTTT. It yields the protein CASSLPAVSTDTQYF.

V is TRBV28 and J is TRBJ1-1, with D unresolved. Germline CDR1 is MDHEN and CDR2 is SYDVKM. The CDR3 is 17 amino acids. The V and J ends lost 3 bases and 0 bases respectively, with 17 bases between them. This CDR3 reads CASSFPLPAGVNTEAFF. For the CDR3, the DNA is TGTGCCAGCAGTTTCCCGTTGCCGGCGGGAGTGAACACTGAAGCTTTCTTT.

This clone showed up just a few times. The chain uses TRBV25-1 and TRBJ1-4; tentatively, D is TRBD1 (5 bases). The germline V gene encodes CDR1 MGHDK and CDR2 SYGVNS. This CDR3 has 14 amino acids. The V and J ends lost 2 bases and 8 bases respectively, with 12 bases between them. In DNA form, the CDR3 reads TGTGCCAGCAGTGAAAGCCAGGGAGGAGAAAAACTGTTTTTT. This codes for CASSESQGGEKLFF.

The V call is TRBV21-1, the J call TRBJ2-5; TRBD1 is the table's D call and was not checked against the DNA. TRBV21-1 is recorded as a pseudogene. The CDR3 sequence is 15 residues long. The DNA for the CDR3 is TGTGCCAGCAGCAAAGGACAGGGGTTCAAGGAGACCCAGTACTTC. Amino acids: CASSKGQGFKETQYF.

Only one count was recorded for this clone. The chain recombines TRBV6-5 with TRBJ1-2; a weak D match, TRBD1 (5 bases). This CDR3 region has 15 residues. The germline V gene encodes CDR1 MNHEY and CDR2 SVGAGI. V was pared by 0 bases and J by 0 bases, with 8 bases between. CDR3 sequence reads: CASSYSAGPNYGYTF. CDR3 bases: TGTGCCAGCAGTTACTCGGCGGGGCCTAACTATGGCTACACCTTC.

This clone was seen only once. The chain links TRBV19 to TRBJ2-2, with a weak D call TRBD2 (5 bases). The CDR3 loop spans 15 amino acids. The ends were cut back, 4 bases at V and 6 bases at J, with 15 bases in the middle. The germline V gene encodes CDR1 LNHDA and CDR2 SQIVND (reference sequence). CDR3 DNA sequence: TGTGCCAGTAGTACCCCGGGCTCGGACTCCGGGGAGCTGTTTTTT. Translating it yields CASSTPGSDSGELFF. Full variable domain (outside the CDR3, taken from reference TRBV19 and TRBJ2-2): DGGITQSPKYLFRKEGQNVTLSCEQNLNHDAMYWYRQDPGQGLRLIYYSQIVNDFQKGDIAEGYSVSREKKESFPLTVTSAQKNPTAFYLCASSTPGSDSGELFFGEGSRLTVL.

The chain recombines TRBV28 with TRBJ1-5; TRBD1 is a possible D gene (5 bases). With 2 bases removed from V and 5 bases from J, the gap between germline ends came to 10 bases. The CDR3 sequence is 14 residues long. Per germline, CDR1 MDHEN and CDR2 SYDVKM. The CDR3 nucleotides read TGTGCCAGCAGTTTAGGACAAGGCTATCAGCCCCAGCATTTT. This gives the protein CASSLGQGYQPQHF.

This clone was counted once. The genes are TRBV4-3 and TRBJ2-7; no definite D call. This CDR3 spans 15 amino acids. Trimming shortened V by 1 base and J by 3 bases, and 13 bases separated the two germline ends. Germline V gene sequence: CDR1 LGHNA, CDR2 YSLEER. CDR3 amino acids: CASSQVRHSLYEQYF. The CDR3 bases are TGCGCCAGCAGCCAAGTTAGACACAGCCTCTACGAGCAGTACTTC.

This clone was detected only once. This chain joins TRBV27 and TRBJ2-1, with 8 bases matching TRBD2. Germline CDR1 and CDR2: MNHEY and SMNVEV (reference sequence). The CDR3 extends over 15 amino acids. V was clipped by 6 bases and J by 8 bases; unmatched bases: 12. CDR3: CASSRPSGPLYEQFF. The CDR3 DNA follows: TGTGCCAGCAGCCGGCCTAGCGGGCCCCTCTATGAGCAGTTCTTC.

This chain links TRBV10-3 with TRBJ2-2; the D gene is possibly TRBD2 (6 bases). There are 13 residues in the CDR3. Germline-derived CDR1 and CDR2 are ENHRY and SYGVKD. Trimming removed 11 bases at V and 2 bases at J, with 12 bases between. The CDR3: CAAQGGNTGELFF. The CDR3, as DNA: TGTGCCGCCCAGGGAGGTAACACCGGGGAGCTGTTTTTT.

This sequence joins TRBV6-5 and TRBJ1-5; D remains ambiguous. The CDR3 totals 14 residues. Germline V CDR1 and CDR2: MNHEY, SVGAGI. The V and J ends lost 0 bases and 7 bases respectively, with 10 bases between them. CDR3 in DNA: TGTGCCAGCAGTTACTCGAGATGGTGGCAGCCCCAGCATTTT. Its translation is CASSYSRWWQPQHF.